A selection of T cell receptor beta chains follows, all from one sample in a study of cytomegalovirus exposure and HLA in healthy donors. Using immunoSEQ multiplex PCR, the repertoire was profiled, and TCRdb retains in-frame clones only, with some absent. The specimen's table records 60,000 to 85,000 clones. The source material was PBMCs. The receptors come from a man aged 50-59 years in good health and CMV-seropositive. CDR3s include the opening cysteine and the closing phenylalanine or tryptophan. The D gene is left open where the match is weak.

cdr3_aa cdr3_nt v_call cdr3_length d_call j_call
CASSFRRNTEAFF TGTGCCAGCAGCTTTCGTAGGAACACTGAAGCTTTCTTT TRBV7-3 13 NA TRBJ1-1
CASSVLGQWGGYTF TGTGCCAGCAGTGTCCTGGGACAGTGGGGGGGCTACACCTTC TRBV28 14 TRBD1 TRBJ1-2
CASSLSRGSGETQYF TGTGCCAGCAGTTTGTCTCGGGGATCGGGGGAGACCCAGTACTTC TRBV27 15 NA TRBJ2-5
CASSPVRSSYNEQFF TGCGCCAGCAGCCCGGTAAGGAGCTCCTACAATGAGCAGTTCTTC TRBV5-1 15 NA TRBJ2-1
CASSPGQGEAFF TGCGCCAGCAGCCCCGGACAGGGGGAAGCTTTCTTT TRBV5-1 12 TRBD1 TRBJ1-1
CACLTGSGIEAFF TGTGCCTGTTTGACAGGGTCCGGCATTGAAGCTTTCTTT TRBV30 13 TRBD1 TRBJ1-1
CASSLVAGREQPQHF TGCGCCAGCAGCTTGGTAGCGGGACGGGAGCAGCCCCAGCATTTT TRBV5-1 15 NA TRBJ1-5
CASSYGGGNEQFF TGTGCCAGCTCCTACGGTGGTGGCAATGAGCAGTTCTTC TRBV5-6 13 NA TRBJ2-1
CASSKDRTGSYEQYF TGTGCCAGCAGCAAAGATCGGACAGGGAGCTACGAGCAGTACTTC TRBV21-1 15 NA TRBJ2-7
CASRQTGTGDEKLFF TGTGCCAGCAGGCAAACCGGGACAGGGGATGAAAAACTGTTTTTT TRBV6-5 15 TRBD1 TRBJ1-4
CASSLDRLYGYTF TGTGCCAGCAGCTTAGACAGACTCTATGGCTACACCTTC TRBV11-2 13 NA TRBJ1-2
CASSLNIIAGVPDTQYF TGTGCCAGCAGCTTAAATATTATAGCGGGGGTACCAGATACGCAGTATTTT TRBV11-2 17 TRBD2 TRBJ2-3
CASSSTPTQETQYF TGCGCCAGCAGCTCGACACCAACCCAAGAGACCCAGTACTTC TRBV5-1 14 NA TRBJ2-5
CASSPYSYEQFF TGTGCCAGCAGCCCGTACAGCTATGAGCAGTTCTTC TRBV11-2 12 NA TRBJ2-1
CASSFSSGSHNEQFF TGCGCCAGCAGCTTCTCGAGCGGGAGCCACAATGAGCAGTTCTTC TRBV5-1 15 TRBD2 TRBJ2-1
CASSGGHENTEAFF TGTGCCAGCAGCGGTGGACACGAGAACACTGAAGCTTTCTTT TRBV6-5 14 NA TRBJ1-1
CASSQPYRGHGNEKLFF TGCGCCAGCAGCCAACCCTACAGGGGGCATGGTAATGAAAAACTGTTTTTT TRBV4-1 17 TRBD1 TRBJ1-4
CASSEGLANTGELFF TGTGCCAGCAGCGAAGGACTCGCGAACACCGGGGAGCTGTTTTTT TRBV5-6 15 NA TRBJ2-2
CASSEYGDTEAFF TGTGCCAGCAGTGAATACGGGGACACTGAAGCTTTCTTT TRBV6-1 13 NA TRBJ1-1
CSASFATNEKLFF TGCAGCGCCTCTTTTGCAACTAATGAAAAACTGTTTTTT TRBV29-1 13 NA TRBJ1-4
CASSRGQDTGELFF TGCGCCAGCAGCAGGGGACAGGACACCGGGGAGCTGTTTTTT TRBV5-1 14 TRBD1 TRBJ2-2
CSAERFEAFF TGCAGCGCAGAGCGGTTTGAAGCTTTCTTT TRBV20-1 10 NA TRBJ1-1
CATSKLEGLAVSTDTQYF TGTGCCACCAGCAAGTTGGAGGGTCTAGCGGTTAGCACAGATACGCAGTATTTT TRBV19 18 TRBD2 TRBJ2-3
CASSPFLRGGLDEQFF TGTGCCAGCAGCCCCTTTTTGCGGGGGGGCTTGGATGAGCAGTTCTTC TRBV7-2 16 TRBD2 TRBJ2-1
CASSPGTGDSGNTIYF TGTGCCAGCAGCCCCGGGACAGGCGACTCTGGAAACACCATATATTTT TRBV5-6 16 TRBD1 TRBJ1-3
CASSLRKLSENTEAFF TGTGCCAGCAGTTTGAGGAAACTCTCCGAGAACACTGAAGCTTTCTTT TRBV28 16 NA TRBJ1-1
CASSLQPGSYGYTF TGTGCCAGTAGTCTCCAACCCGGGAGCTATGGCTACACCTTC TRBV19 14 NA TRBJ1-2
CASSLRVYSPLHF TGCGCCAGCAGCCTCAGGGTTTATTCACCCCTCCACTTT TRBV4-1 13 NA TRBJ1-6
CASSPSVEAEAFF TGTGCCAGCAGCCCCTCGGTGGAGGCTGAAGCTTTCTTT TRBV7-6 13 NA TRBJ1-1
CASRGLRTYEQYF TGTGCCAGCAGGGGCTTGAGAACCTACGAGCAGTACTTC TRBV28 13 NA TRBJ2-7
CASSLDRGDTEAFF TGCGCCAGCAGCTTGGACCGAGGAGACACTGAAGCTTTCTTT TRBV5-1 14 NA TRBJ1-1
CASSRDRISMNTEAFF TGTGCCAGCAGCCGAGACAGAATCTCAATGAACACTGAAGCTTTCTTT TRBV5-6 16 NA TRBJ1-1
CASSQGEGGTYGYTF TGTGCCAGCAGCCAAGGTGAAGGGGGAACCTATGGCTACACCTTC TRBV4-2 15 NA TRBJ1-2
CASSLQGAREKLFF TGTGCCAGCAGCCTACAGGGGGCAAGGGAAAAACTGTTTTTT TRBV28 14 TRBD1 TRBJ1-4
CAISESLRAGPETQYF TGTGCCATCAGTGAGTCGCTTCGGGCAGGGCCGGAGACCCAGTACTTC TRBV10-3 16 NA TRBJ2-5
CASSPATGYNQPQHF TGTGCCAGCTCACCTGCGACAGGCTACAATCAGCCCCAGCATTTT TRBV18 15 NA TRBJ1-5
CASSPEGQGTAFF TGTGCCAGCAGCCCCGAAGGACAGGGGACAGCTTTCTTT TRBV11-2 13 TRBD1 TRBJ1-1
CASSHGQGNTEAFF TGTGCCAGCAGTCACGGACAGGGGAACACTGAAGCTTTCTTT TRBV6-1 14 TRBD1 TRBJ1-1
CSVRAAGVHTGELFF TGCAGCGTAAGGGCGGCAGGGGTACACACCGGGGAGCTGTTTTTT TRBV29-1 15 NA TRBJ2-2
CSGHFSGNTIYF TGCAGCGGGCATTTCTCTGGAAACACCATATATTTT TRBV29-1 12 NA TRBJ1-3
CASSLVGAREQYF TGTGCCAGCAGCTTAGTGGGGGCGAGGGAGCAGTACTTC TRBV7-2 13 NA TRBJ2-7
CASSLEAGNYGYTF TGCGCCAGCAGCTTGGAGGCAGGGAACTATGGCTACACCTTC TRBV5-1 14 NA TRBJ1-2